The T cell receptor (beta chain) under discussion was sequenced for a study of Tregs in tolerant kidney transplant recipients. Some clones are missing from TCRdb's copy, which holds only in-frame ones; the method was immunoSEQ multiplex PCR. The data contain 90,000 to 120,000 clones, around 91% of them singletons. CD4+CD25+CD127- Tregs, CD4+CD25- non-Tregs, CD4 and CD8 cells were sorted. Trimming cost V 4 bases and J 5 bases; bases outside gene matches: 7. CDR3 length: 14 residues. From germline, CDR1 is SQVTM and CDR2 ANQGSEA. The clonotype was recovered from a human donor who received a combined kidney and bone marrow transplant. This specimen was CD4+ T cells from blood, taken before the transplant. The rearrangement uses TRBV29-1 and TRBJ2-7, with TRBD2 matching over 11 bases. The CDR3 region has the DNA TGCAGCGTTGGGGTAGCGGGAGGGGGCGACGAGCAGTACTTC. Translated, it gives CSVGVAGGGDEQYF.